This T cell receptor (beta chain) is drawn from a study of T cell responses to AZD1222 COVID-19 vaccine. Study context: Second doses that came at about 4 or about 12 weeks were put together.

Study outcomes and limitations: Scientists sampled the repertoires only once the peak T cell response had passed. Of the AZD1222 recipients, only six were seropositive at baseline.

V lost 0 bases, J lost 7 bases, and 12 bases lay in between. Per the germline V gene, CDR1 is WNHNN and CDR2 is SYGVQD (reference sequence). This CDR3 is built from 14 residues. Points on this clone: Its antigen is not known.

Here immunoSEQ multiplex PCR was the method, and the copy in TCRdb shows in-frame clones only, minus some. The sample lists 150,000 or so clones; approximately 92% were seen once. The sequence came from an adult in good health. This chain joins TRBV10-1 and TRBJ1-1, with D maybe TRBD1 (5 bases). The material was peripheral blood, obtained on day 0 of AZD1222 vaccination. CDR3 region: CASSESGRGGEAFF. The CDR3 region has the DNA TGCGCCAGCAGTGAGTCGGGGAGGGGCGGTGAAGCTTTCTTT.